Listed below are T cell receptor beta chains from one sample, sequenced in a study of control samples from healthy donors and cancer patients. The repertoire was sequenced with immunoSEQ multiplex PCR; TCRdb's copy has only in-frame clones and lacks some. The data hold approximately 150,000 clones, with roughly 92% observed a single time. The sample taken for sequencing was blood. The receptors come from a middle-aged man in good health. Both conserved end residues are part of each CDR3. D genes are given only for firm matches. Where a row states a size, it is once, few, many or the class of an expanded clone; other rows omit it.

j_call clone_size d_call v_call cdr3_length cdr3_aa cdr3_nt
TRBJ1-6 - TRBD1 TRBV4-3 14 CASSQYRGNSPLHF TGCGCCAGCAGCCAATACAGGGGGAATTCACCCCTCCACTTT
TRBJ2-1 once - TRBV7-3 12 CASSLSGGLQFF TGTGCCAGCAGCTTAAGTGGGGGCCTTCAGTTCTTC
TRBJ2-1 few TRBD2 TRBV15 13 CATSRVAGEEQFF TGTGCCACCAGCAGGGTAGCGGGGGAGGAGCAGTTCTTC
TRBJ2-7 - - TRBV5-1 14 CASSWVGGSYEQYF TGCGCCAGCAGCTGGGTGGGAGGTTCCTACGAGCAGTACTTC
TRBJ1-2 - - TRBV5-4 14 CASSLAGRVNGYTF TGTGCCAGCAGCTTGGCTGGCAGGGTCAATGGCTACACCTTC
TRBJ2-2 - - TRBV5-1 14 CASSLKQSTGELFF TGCGCCAGCAGCTTGAAGCAAAGCACCGGGGAGCTGTTTTTT
TRBJ2-5 - TRBD1 TRBV11-2 17 CASSGMTGDTQQETQYF TGTGCCAGCAGCGGGATGACAGGGGACACCCAGCAAGAGACCCAGTACTTC
TRBJ1-2 - - TRBV6-5 15 CASSLNSPPNYGYTF TGTGCCAGCAGTTTAAACAGCCCCCCTAACTATGGCTACACCTTC
TRBJ2-7 - - TRBV7-8 18 CASSPRQGAGTSGNEQYF TGTGCCAGCAGCCCGCGACAGGGGGCCGGGACTAGCGGTAACGAGCAGTACTTC
TRBJ1-5 - - TRBV28 19 CASSSDRPASRALNQPQHF TGTGCCAGCAGTTCTGATCGGCCCGCTAGCAGGGCCCTCAATCAGCCCCAGCATTTT
TRBJ1-2 - TRBD1 TRBV10-3 15 CAISESGRTGDGYTF TGTGCCATCAGTGAGTCGGGGAGAACAGGGGATGGCTACACCTTC
TRBJ1-2 - - TRBV24-1 13 CATSDTGRYGYTF TGTGCCACCAGTGACACCGGGAGATATGGCTACACCTTC
TRBJ2-1 - - TRBV29-1 14 CSVRHRGAYNEQFF TGCAGCGTTAGACACCGGGGCGCTTACAATGAGCAGTTCTTC
TRBJ1-1 - TRBD1 TRBV18 15 CASSPERGQFTEAFF TGTGCCAGCTCACCAGAGAGGGGGCAGTTCACTGAAGCTTTCTTT
TRBJ2-3 - - TRBV27 18 CASSLSPPEATNLDTQYF TGTGCCAGCAGTTTATCGCCCCCAGAAGCCACCAACTTAGATACGCAGTATTTT
TRBJ2-3 - - TRBV13 14 CASSLGPSTDTQYF TGTGCCAGCAGCTTAGGCCCCTCCACAGATACGCAGTATTTT
TRBJ2-1 - TRBD1 TRBV7-8 15 CASSSGTGIHNEQFF TGTGCCAGCAGTAGTGGGACAGGGATCCACAATGAGCAGTTCTTC
TRBJ1-2 - - TRBV18 13 CASSEGRNYGYTF TGTGCCAGCTCAGAGGGACGGAACTATGGCTACACCTTC
TRBJ1-1 - - TRBV18 16 CASSPTSTGLNTEAFF TGTGCCAGCTCACCGACTTCGACAGGCTTGAACACTGAAGCTTTCTTT
TRBJ2-5 - - TRBV5-1 15 CASSPGLSLGETQYF TGCGCCAGCAGCCCAGGCCTGTCTCTGGGAGAGACCCAGTACTTC
TRBJ1-2 - - TRBV19 13 CASSIAAGDGYTF TGTGCCAGTAGTATAGCGGCAGGAGATGGCTACACCTTC
TRBJ1-5 - - TRBV4-2 16 CASSQRQTDSNQPQHF TGTGCCAGCAGCCAGAGACAGACAGATAGCAATCAGCCCCAGCATTTT
TRBJ2-3 once - TRBV6-5 14 CASSYAGLTDTQYF TGTGCCAGCAGTTACGCCGGGCTCACAGATACGCAGTATTTT
TRBJ1-3 - - TRBV18 15 CASSPSGGSGNTIYF TGTGCCAGCTCACCATCGGGGGGCTCTGGAAACACCATATATTTT
TRBJ2-1 few - TRBV27 14 CASSLSRHYNEQFF TGTGCCAGCAGTTTATCCCGACACTACAATGAGCAGTTCTTC
TRBJ2-2 - TRBD2 TRBV5-4 15 CASSFPGRSTGELFF TGTGCCAGCAGCTTCCCCGGGAGGTCTACCGGGGAGCTGTTTTTT
TRBJ2-3 - - TRBV11-2 15 CASSLEFSSTDTQYF TGTGCCAGCAGCTTAGAATTCAGTAGCACAGATACGCAGTATTTT
TRBJ1-1 many - TRBV6-2/TRBV6-3 15 CASSFLTTGIAEAFF TGTGCCAGCAGTTTCCTAACGACCGGGATTGCTGAAGCTTTCTTT
TRBJ1-1 once - TRBV20-1 11 CSATPGTEAFF TGCAGTGCCACCCCGGGGACTGAAGCTTTCTTT
TRBJ1-4 - TRBD1 TRBV13 14 CASSLGQGKEKLFF TGTGCCAGCAGCTTGGGACAGGGGAAGGAAAAACTGTTTTTT
TRBJ1-2 - - TRBV5-1 16 CASSLGLTENHYGYTF TGCGCCAGCAGCTTGGGACTGACAGAAAATCACTATGGCTACACCTTC
TRBJ2-1 - - TRBV5-6 12 CASSGPLDEQFF TGTGCCAGCAGCGGACCGCTCGATGAGCAGTTCTTC
TRBJ2-1 - - TRBV5-1 11 CASSSRDEQFF TGCGCCAGCAGCTCGAGGGATGAGCAGTTCTTC
TRBJ2-7 - - TRBV30 13 CAWSVQAANEQYF TGTGCCTGGAGTGTACAGGCCGCTAACGAGCAGTACTTC
TRBJ2-7 once TRBD1 TRBV6-5 15 CASSYSTDRGYEQYF TGTGCCAGCAGTTACTCGACGGACAGGGGTTACGAGCAGTACTTC
TRBJ1-1 - - TRBV12-5 14 CASGLGGGNTEAFF TGTGCTAGTGGCCTTGGAGGGGGGAACACTGAAGCTTTCTTT
TRBJ2-3 - - TRBV2 15 CASSFGGTSTDTQYF TGTGCCAGCAGTTTTGGGGGCACAAGCACAGATACGCAGTATTTT
TRBJ1-4 - TRBD1 TRBV9 16 CASSVATTGGFQELFF TGTGCCAGCAGCGTAGCTACGACAGGGGGGTTTCAAGAACTGTTTTTT
TRBJ1-2 - - TRBV28 12 CASSLGAYGYTF TGTGCCAGCAGTTTAGGGGCCTATGGCTACACCTTC
TRBJ1-1 - TRBD1 TRBV7-8 13 CASSLTGGTEAFF TGTGCCAGCAGCTTGACAGGGGGCACTGAAGCTTTCTTT
TRBJ1-5 - - TRBV3-1/TRBV3-2 15 CASSQDPGGNQPQHF TGTGCCAGCAGCCAAGACCCAGGTGGCAATCAGCCCCAGCATTTT
TRBJ1-1 - - TRBV29-1 13 CSGVPLMGTEAFF TGCAGCGGGGTACCCCTAATGGGCACTGAAGCTTTCTTT
TRBJ1-6 - - TRBV27 12 CASREGGTPLHF TGTGCCAGCCGCGAGGGGGGGACACCCCTCCACTTT
TRBJ2-3 - - TRBV9 13 CASSVGVQDTQYF TGTGCCAGCAGCGTAGGGGTCCAGGATACGCAGTATTTT
TRBJ1-1 - - TRBV4-1 15 CASSLQDRMNTEAFF TGCGCCAGCAGCCTTCAGGACAGAATGAACACTGAAGCTTTCTTT
TRBJ2-3 - TRBD2 TRBV3-1/TRBV3-2 16 CASSRRLADSSDTQYF TGTGCCAGCAGCCGCCGACTAGCGGATTCTTCAGATACGCAGTATTTT
TRBJ1-1 once TRBD1 TRBV24-1 14 CATSPSRGKAEAFF TGTGCCACCAGCCCGTCCAGGGGGAAGGCTGAAGCTTTCTTT
TRBJ2-1 - TRBD2 TRBV9 17 CASSVGGGANHYNEQFF TGTGCCAGCAGCGTAGGCGGGGGGGCCAATCACTACAATGAGCAGTTCTTC
TRBJ1-5 - - TRBV2 13 CASSVRVGQPQHF TGTGCCAGCAGTGTTAGGGTTGGTCAGCCCCAGCATTTT
TRBJ2-2 - - TRBV2 13 CASSYTSNGELFF TGTGCCAGCAGTTACACTAGCAACGGGGAGCTGTTTTTT